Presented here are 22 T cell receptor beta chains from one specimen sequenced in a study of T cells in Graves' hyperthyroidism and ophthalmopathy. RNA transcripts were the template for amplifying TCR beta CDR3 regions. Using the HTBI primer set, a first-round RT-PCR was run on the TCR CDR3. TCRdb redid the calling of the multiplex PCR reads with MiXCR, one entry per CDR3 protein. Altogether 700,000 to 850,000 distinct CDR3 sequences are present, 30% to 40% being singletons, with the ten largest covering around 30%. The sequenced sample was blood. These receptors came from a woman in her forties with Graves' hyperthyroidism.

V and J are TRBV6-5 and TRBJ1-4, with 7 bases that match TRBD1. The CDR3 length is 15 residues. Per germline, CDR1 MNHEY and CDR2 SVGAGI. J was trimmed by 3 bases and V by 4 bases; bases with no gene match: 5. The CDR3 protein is CASSSIGTANEKLFF. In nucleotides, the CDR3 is TGTGCCAGCAGTTCAATCGGGACAGCTAATGAAAAACTGTTTTTT.

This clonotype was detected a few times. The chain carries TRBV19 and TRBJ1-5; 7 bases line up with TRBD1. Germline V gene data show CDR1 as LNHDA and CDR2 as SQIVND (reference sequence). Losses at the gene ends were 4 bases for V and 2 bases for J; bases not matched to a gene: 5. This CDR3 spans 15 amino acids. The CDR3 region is CASSTTGAGNQPQHF. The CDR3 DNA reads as TGTGCCAGTAGTACCACAGGGGCAGGCAATCAGCCCCAGCATTTT.

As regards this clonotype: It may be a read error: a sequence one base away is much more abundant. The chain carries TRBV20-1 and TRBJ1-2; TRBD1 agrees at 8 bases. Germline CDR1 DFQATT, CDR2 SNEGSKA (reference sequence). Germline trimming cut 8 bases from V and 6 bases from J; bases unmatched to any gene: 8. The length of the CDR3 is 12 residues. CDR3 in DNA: TGCAGTCCAAGACAGGGGACCCATGGCTACACCTTC. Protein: CSPRQGTHGYTF.

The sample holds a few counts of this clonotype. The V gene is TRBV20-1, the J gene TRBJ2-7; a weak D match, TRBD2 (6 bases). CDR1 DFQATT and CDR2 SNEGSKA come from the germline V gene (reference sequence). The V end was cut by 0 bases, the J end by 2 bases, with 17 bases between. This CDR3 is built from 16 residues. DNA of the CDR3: TGCAGTGCTAGAGATCTTTTAGCGGAATCAGCCTACGAGCAGTACTTC. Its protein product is CSARDLLAESAYEQYF.

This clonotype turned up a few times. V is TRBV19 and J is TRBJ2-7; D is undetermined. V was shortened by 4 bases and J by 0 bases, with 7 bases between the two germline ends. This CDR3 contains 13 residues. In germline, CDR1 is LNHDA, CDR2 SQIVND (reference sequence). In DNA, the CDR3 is TGTGCCAGTAGTACCGGACGCTCCTACGAGCAGTACTTC. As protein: CASSTGRSYEQYF.

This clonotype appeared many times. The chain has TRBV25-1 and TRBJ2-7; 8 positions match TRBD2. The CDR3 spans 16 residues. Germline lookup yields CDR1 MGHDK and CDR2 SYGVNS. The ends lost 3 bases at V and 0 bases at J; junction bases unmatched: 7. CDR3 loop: CASSDSGSGGSYEQYF. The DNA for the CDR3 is TGTGCCAGCAGTGATTCGGGGAGCGGGGGCTCCTACGAGCAGTACTTC.

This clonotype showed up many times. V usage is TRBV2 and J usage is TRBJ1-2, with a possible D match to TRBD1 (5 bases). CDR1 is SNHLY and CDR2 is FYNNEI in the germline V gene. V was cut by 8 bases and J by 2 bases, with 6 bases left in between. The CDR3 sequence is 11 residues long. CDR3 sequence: CASWGNYGYTF. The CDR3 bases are TGTGCCAGCTGGGGGAACTATGGCTACACCTTC.

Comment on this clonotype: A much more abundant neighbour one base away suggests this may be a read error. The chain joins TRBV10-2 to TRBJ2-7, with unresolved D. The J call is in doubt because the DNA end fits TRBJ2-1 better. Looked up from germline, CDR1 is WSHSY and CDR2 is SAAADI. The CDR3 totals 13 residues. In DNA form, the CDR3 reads TGCGCCAGCAGTGACGTTTTTTCCTACGAGCAGTTCTTC. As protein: CASSDVFSYEQFF.

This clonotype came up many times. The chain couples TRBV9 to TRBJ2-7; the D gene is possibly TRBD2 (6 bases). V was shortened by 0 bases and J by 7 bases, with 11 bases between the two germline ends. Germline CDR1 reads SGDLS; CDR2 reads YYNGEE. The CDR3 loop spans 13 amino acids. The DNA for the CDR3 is TGTGCCAGCAGCGTAGTGCCGGGAGTAGAGCAGTACTTC. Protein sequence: CASSVVPGVEQYF. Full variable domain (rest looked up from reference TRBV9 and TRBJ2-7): DSGVTQTPKHLITATGQRVTLRCSPRSGDLSVYWYQQSLDQGLQFLIQYYNGEERAKGNILERFSAQQFPDLHSELNLSSLELGDSALYFCASSVVPGVEQYFGPGTRLTVT.

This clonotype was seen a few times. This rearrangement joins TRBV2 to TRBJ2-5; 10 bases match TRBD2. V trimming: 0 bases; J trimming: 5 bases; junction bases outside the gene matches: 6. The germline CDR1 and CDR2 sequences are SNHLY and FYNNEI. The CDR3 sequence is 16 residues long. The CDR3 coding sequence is TGTGCCAGCAGTGAAGCTTTCAGCGGGGGGGGGGAGACCCAGTACTTC. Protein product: CASSEAFSGGGETQYF. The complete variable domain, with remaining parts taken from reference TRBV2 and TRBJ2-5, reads EPEVTQTPSHQVTQMGQEVILRCVPISNHLYFYWYRQILGQKVEFLVSFYNNEISEKSEIFDDQFSVERPDGSNFTLKIRSTKLEDSAMYFCASSEAFSGGGETQYFGPGTRLLVL.

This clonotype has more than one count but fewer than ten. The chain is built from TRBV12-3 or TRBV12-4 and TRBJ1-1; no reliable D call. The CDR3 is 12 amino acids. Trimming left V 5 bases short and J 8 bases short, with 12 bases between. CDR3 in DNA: TGTGCCAGCAGTCCGACGAAGACCGAAGCTTTCTTT. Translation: CASSPTKTEAFF.

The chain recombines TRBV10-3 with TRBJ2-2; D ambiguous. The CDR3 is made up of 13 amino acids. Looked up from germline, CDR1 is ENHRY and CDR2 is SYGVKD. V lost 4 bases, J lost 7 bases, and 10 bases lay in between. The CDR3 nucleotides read TGTGCCATCAGTGTGGCAGAGGACGGGGAGCTGTTTTTT. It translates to CAISVAEDGELFF.

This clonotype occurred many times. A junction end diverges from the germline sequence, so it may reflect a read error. CDR3 residues: CSVSLRTPF. The CDR3 nucleotides are TGCAGCGTTAGTCTCCGTACGCCCTTC. The chain employs TRBV29-1 and TRBJ1-2; D gene ambiguous. The CDR3 is 9 amino acids. Germline V gene sequence: CDR1 SQVTM, CDR2 ANQGSEA.

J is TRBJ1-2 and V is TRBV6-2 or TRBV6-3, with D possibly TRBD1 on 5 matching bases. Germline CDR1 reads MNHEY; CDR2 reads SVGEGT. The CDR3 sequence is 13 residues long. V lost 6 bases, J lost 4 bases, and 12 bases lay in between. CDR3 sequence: CASSDPGLYGYTF. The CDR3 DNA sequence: TGTGCCAGCAGCGATCCGGGACTCTATGGCTACACCTTC.

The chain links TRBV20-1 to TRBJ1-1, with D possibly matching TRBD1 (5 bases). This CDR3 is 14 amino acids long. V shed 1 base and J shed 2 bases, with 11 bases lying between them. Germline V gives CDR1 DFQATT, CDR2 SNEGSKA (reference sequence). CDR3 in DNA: TGCAGTGCTAGAGTCGGCGGGACCAACACTGAAGCTTTCTTT. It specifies CSARVGGTNTEAFF.

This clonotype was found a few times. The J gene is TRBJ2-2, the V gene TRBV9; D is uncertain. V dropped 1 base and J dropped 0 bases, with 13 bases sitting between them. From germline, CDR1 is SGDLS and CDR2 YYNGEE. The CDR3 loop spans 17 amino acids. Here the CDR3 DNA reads TGTGCCAGCAGCGTAAATAAACTCTTGCCGAACACCGGGGAGCTGTTTTTT. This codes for CASSVNKLLPNTGELFF. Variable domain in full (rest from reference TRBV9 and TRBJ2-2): DSGVTQTPKHLITATGQRVTLRCSPRSGDLSVYWYQQSLDQGLQFLIQYYNGEERAKGNILERFSAQQFPDLHSELNLSSLELGDSALYFCASSVNKLLPNTGELFFGEGSRLTVL.

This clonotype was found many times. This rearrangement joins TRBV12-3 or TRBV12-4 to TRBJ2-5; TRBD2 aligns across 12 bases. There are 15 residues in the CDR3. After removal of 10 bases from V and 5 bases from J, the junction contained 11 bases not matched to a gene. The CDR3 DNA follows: TGTGCCACCTCATCGACTAGCGGGGGCTGGGAGACCCAGTACTTC. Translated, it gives CATSSTSGGWETQYF.

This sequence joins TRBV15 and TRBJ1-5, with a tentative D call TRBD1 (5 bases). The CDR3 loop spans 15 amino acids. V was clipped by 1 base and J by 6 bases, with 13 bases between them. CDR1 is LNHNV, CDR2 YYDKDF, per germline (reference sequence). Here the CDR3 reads CATSRVGRERQPQHF. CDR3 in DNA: TGTGCCACCAGCAGAGTTGGCAGGGAACGTCAGCCCCAGCATTTT.

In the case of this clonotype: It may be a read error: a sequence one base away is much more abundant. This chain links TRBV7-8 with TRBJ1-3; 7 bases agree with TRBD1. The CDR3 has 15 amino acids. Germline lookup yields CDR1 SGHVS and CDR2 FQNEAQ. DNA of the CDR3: TGTGCCAGCAGCTTAGACAGGGGCACTGGAAACGCCATATATTTT. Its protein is CASSLDRGTGNAIYF.

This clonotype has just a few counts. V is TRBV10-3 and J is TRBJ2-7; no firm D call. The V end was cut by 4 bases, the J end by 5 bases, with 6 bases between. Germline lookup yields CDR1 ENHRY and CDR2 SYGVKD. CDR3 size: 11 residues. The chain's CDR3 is CAISAGHEQYF. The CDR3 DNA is TGTGCCATCAGTGCTGGGCACGAGCAGTACTTC.

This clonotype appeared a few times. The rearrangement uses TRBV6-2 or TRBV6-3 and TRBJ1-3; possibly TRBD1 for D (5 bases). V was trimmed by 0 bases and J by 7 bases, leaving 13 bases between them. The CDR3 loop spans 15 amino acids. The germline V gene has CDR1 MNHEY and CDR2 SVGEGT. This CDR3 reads CASSYSPGFGNTIYF. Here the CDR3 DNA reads TGTGCCAGCAGTTACTCACCAGGGTTTGGGAACACCATATATTTT.

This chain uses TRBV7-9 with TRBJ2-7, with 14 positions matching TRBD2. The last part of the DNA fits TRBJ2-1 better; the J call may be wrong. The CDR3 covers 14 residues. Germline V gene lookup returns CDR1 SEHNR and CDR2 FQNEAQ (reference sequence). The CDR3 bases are TGTGCCAGCGCCGGGACTAGCGGGAGAAATGAGCAGTTCTTC. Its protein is CASAGTSGRNEQFF.